Following are 5 T cell receptor beta chains from one sample sequenced in a study of blood T cells in healthy people across ages. Together with a sample-barcoded 5' primer, a J-beta primer mix was included in a second PCR lasting about 6 to 11 cycles. TCRdb re-analysed the 5' RACE reads in MiXCR, keeping a single row per CDR3 protein. Among about 970,000 distinct CDR3 sequences listed, 51% were seen once. The sample comprised blood. All receptors come from a woman in her sixties in good health.

This chain uses TRBV28 with TRBJ1-6; 8 bases align to TRBD1. V dropped 5 bases and J dropped 5; count of bases not matched to a gene: 5. From germline, CDR1 is MDHEN and CDR2 SYDVKM. This CDR3 contains 15 residues. The chain's CDR3 is CASSAGQGNNSPLHF. CDR3 bases: TGTGCCAGCAGTGCCGGACAGGGCAATAATTCACCCCTCCACTTT.

V gene TRBV4-1 combines with J gene TRBJ2-1; possible D gene TRBD1, 6 bases. The CDR3 loop spans 13 amino acids. V was clipped by 5 bases and J by 8 bases, with 13 bases between them. Germline V gene sequence: CDR1 MGHRA, CDR2 YSYEKL. CDR3 sequence: CASSWTVEDEQFF. The DNA of the CDR3 is TGCGCCAGCAGCTGGACAGTGGAGGATGAGCAGTTCTTC.

This clonotype came up a few times. J is TRBJ2-7 and V is TRBV7-8; 10 bases are a match to TRBD2. Germline V lookup: CDR1 SGHVS, CDR2 FQNEAQ. This CDR3 region has 15 residues. Trimming cost V 3 bases and J 4 bases; bases outside gene matches: 6. CDR3 nucleotides: TGTGCCAGCAGCTTCGCTAGCGGGAGAGGGTACGAGCAGTACTTC. Its protein product is CASSFASGRGYEQYF.

This clonotype occurred once. The chain carries TRBV20-1 and TRBJ1-4; 9 bases align to TRBD1. Germline V lookup: CDR1 DFQATT, CDR2 SNEGSKA (reference sequence). This CDR3 has 14 residues. The V segment lost 6 bases and the J segment 7 bases; nucleotides outside the gene matches: 9. The CDR3 coding sequence is TGCAGTGCAGCTCCGGGACAGGGTTTTGAAAAACTGTTTTTT. It encodes CSAAPGQGFEKLFF.

In the case of this clonotype: Germline is not matched at one junction end, which may reflect a read error. The chain combines TRBV4-2 with TRBJ2-7; a weak D match, TRBD1 (6 bases). CDR1 LGHNA and CDR2 YNFKEQ come from the germline V gene. The CDR3 has 15 amino acids. The CDR3 here is CASSQVGQSAYGQYF. CDR3 nucleotides: TGTGCCAGCAGCCAAGTGGGACAATCAGCTTACGGGCAGTACTTC.